The next 21 T cell receptor beta chains were all read from a single sample in a study of long-term antiretroviral therapy in people with HIV (dated 2022 in TCRdb). Sequencing of the TRB variable region was done with the immunoSEQ hsTCRB v3.0 assay at survey level resolution. This is the immuneACCESS table as TCRdb keeps it, with only in-frame sequences that have V and J called. A part of the clones is gone; compared with another copy, unresolved V genes explain less than half, and the rest is unexplained. The sample table contains about 37,000 clones; only one count was recorded for roughly four fifths of them. Of the sample, around 6.5% is held by the ten largest clones. This specimen consisted of unsorted PBMCs, obtained 1 year after starting antiretroviral therapy. These receptors all come from a young man with HIV.

The chain employs TRBV2 and TRBJ2-1; either TRBD1 or TRBD2 may fit D (5 bases each). V was trimmed by 6 bases and J by 2 bases, leaving 17 bases between them. The germline CDR1 and CDR2 sequences are SNHLY and FYNNEI. The CDR3 has 16 amino acids. The CDR3 sequence: CASRNSPGPTYNEQFF. The CDR3 nucleotides are TGTGCCAGCAGGAACAGTCCGGGACCTACCTACAATGAGCAGTTCTTC.

The chain uses TRBV27 and TRBJ2-1; a possible D gene is TRBD2 (5 bases). The germline gives CDR1 MNHEY, CDR2 SMNVEV (reference sequence). The CDR3 spans 14 residues. Between the trimmed V and J ends, which lost 7 bases and 3 bases, there was a span of 13 bases. The CDR3 DNA sequence: TGTGCCAGCACGGGGTCAGACCACTACAATGAGCAGTTCTTC. Amino acids: CASTGSDHYNEQFF.

The chain couples TRBV5-5 to TRBJ2-7; 10 bases line up with TRBD1. Looked up from germline, CDR1 is SGHKS and CDR2 is YYEKEE (reference sequence). The CDR3 extends over 15 amino acids. Trimming removed 4 bases from V and 7 bases from J; junction bases left unmatched: 11. CDR3 in DNA: TGTGCCAGCAGCGAACGACAGGGGGCGACGGGGGAGCAGTACTTC. This codes for CASSERQGATGEQYF.

The chain recombines TRBV9 with TRBJ2-7; 7 bases align to TRBD2. Germline V gene lookup returns CDR1 SGDLS and CDR2 YYNGEE. J lost 2 bases, V lost 0 bases, and 2 bases had no gene match. The CDR3 consists of 14 residues. The CDR3 DNA is TGTGCCAGCAGCGTAGGTGGGGGGGCCTACGAGCAGTACTTC. Amino acids: CASSVGGGAYEQYF.

The table lists this clone with a count of one. The chain uses TRBV6-5 and TRBJ1-2, with TRBD1 identical over 8 bases. In germline, CDR1 is MNHEY, CDR2 SVGAGI. This CDR3 is built from 15 residues. The trim removed 5 bases at V and 3 bases at J, leaving 8 bases unmatched. CDR3 nucleotide sequence: TGTGCCAGCAGTAGACAGGGGCCGATTTACTATGGCTACACCTTC. Residues: CASSRQGPIYYGYTF.

V usage is TRBV2 and J usage is TRBJ1-5; D possibly corresponds to TRBD1 (6 bases). Germline V CDR1 and CDR2: SNHLY, FYNNEI. The CDR3 is 13 residues long. V lost 11 bases and J lost 3, with 14 bases in between. CDR3 sequence (DNA): TGTGCCGGAACCACAGGGTTCAATCAGCCCCAGCATTTT. It yields the protein CAGTTGFNQPQHF.

CDR3 in amino acids: CASSEAILGVRDTEAFF. CDR3 nucleotides: TGTGCCAGCAGTGAAGCAATTTTAGGCGTCCGGGACACTGAAGCTTTCTTT. J is TRBJ1-1 and V is TRBV6-1; D is unresolved. This CDR3 comprises 17 residues. Germline values: CDR1 MNHNS, CDR2 SASEGT. Trimming stripped 0 bases from V and 3 bases from J, with 17 bases between.

The V call is TRBV5-1, the J call TRBJ1-1; TRBD1 might be the D (5 bases). V lost 3 bases to trimming and J lost 1 base, with 10 bases between them. This CDR3 spans 14 amino acids. Germline CDR1 SGHRS, CDR2 YFSETQ. The CDR3 loop reads CASSSGRQNTEAFF. CDR3 nucleotides: TGCGCCAGCAGCTCGGGACGGCAGAACACTGAAGCTTTCTTT.

The chain recombines TRBV7-2 with TRBJ2-7, with D maybe TRBD2 (6 bases). Germline V gene data show CDR1 as SGHTA and CDR2 as FQGNSA. Trimming stripped 8 bases from V and 3 bases from J, with 17 bases between. This CDR3 has 14 amino acids. The CDR3 sequence: CASGYAGSNYEQYF. CDR3 bases: TGTGCCAGCGGGTACGCGGGATCCAACTACGAGCAGTACTTC.

Of note for this clone: This specimen includes other DNA sequences encoding the same CDR3. The rearrangement uses TRBV29-1 and TRBJ1-4, with D perhaps TRBD1 (5 bases). Between the trimmed V and J ends, which lost 6 bases and 0 bases, there was a span of 14 bases. Germline CDR1 SQVTM, CDR2 ANQGSEA. CDR3 length: 15 amino acids. CDR3 DNA: TGCAGCGTGCAGCGGGGGTCGGCAACTAATGAAAAACTGTTTTTT. Amino acid sequence: CSVQRGSATNEKLFF.

The genes are TRBV7-6 and TRBJ1-1; possibly TRBD1 for D (5 bases). This CDR3 spans 13 amino acids. Germline loops: CDR1 SGHVS, CDR2 FNYEAQ. Trimming took 5 bases from V and 8 from J, leaving 15 bases between them. The CDR3 bases are TGTGCCAGCAGCGAGTGGGGAGGGGACGAAGCTTTCTTT. It is translated as CASSEWGGDEAFF.

CDR3 coding DNA: TGCGCCAGCAGCTTGTCCGGGACGCTCCAAGAGACCCAGTACTTC. Amino acid sequence: CASSLSGTLQETQYF. The chain joins TRBV5-1 to TRBJ2-5, with D perhaps given as TRBD1 or TRBD2 (5 bases each). The germline V gene has CDR1 SGHRS and CDR2 YFSETQ. The CDR3 extends over 15 amino acids. The V end lost 1 base, the J end lost 1 base, and 11 bases lay between the germline ends.

This chain links TRBV7-2 with TRBJ1-1, with a possible D match to TRBD1 (6 bases). The CDR3 totals 15 residues. Trimming shortened V by 4 bases and J by 5 bases, and 17 bases separated the two germline ends. Germline assignment: CDR1 SGHTA and CDR2 FQGNSA. CDR3 DNA sequence: TGTGCCAGCAGCTCCCAGGGGCAGGGGCGGACTGAAGCTTTCTTT. This encodes CASSSQGQGRTEAFF. Variable domain in full (rest from reference TRBV7-2 and TRBJ1-1): GAGVSQSPSNKVTEKGKDVELRCDPISGHTALYWYRQSLGQGLEFLIYFQGNSAPDKSGLPSDRFSAERTGGSVSTLTIQRTQQEDSAVYLCASSSQGQGRTEAFFGQGTRLTVV.

The chain joins TRBV9 to TRBJ2-3, with TRBD1 matching over 8 bases. From germline, CDR1 is SGDLS and CDR2 YYNGEE. This CDR3 is 17 amino acids long. The V gene end was trimmed by 3 bases and the J gene end by 4 bases; junction bases not matched to a gene: 13. The CDR3 coding sequence is TGTGCCAGCAGCGCCTCTTCCAGGGGGCTTGGGGCAGATACGCAGTATTTT. It encodes CASSASSRGLGADTQYF. Together with reference TRBV9 and TRBJ2-3, the CDR3 gives the full variable domain: DSGVTQTPKHLITATGQRVTLRCSPRSGDLSVYWYQQSLDQGLQFLIQYYNGEERAKGNILERFSAQQFPDLHSELNLSSLELGDSALYFCASSASSRGLGADTQYFGPGTRLTVL.

The V call is TRBV5-6, the J call TRBJ2-7; 7 bases are a match to TRBD1. V gave up 0 bases and J gave up 5 bases; unmatched junction bases: 5. The CDR3 spans 14 residues. Germline V gives CDR1 SGHDT, CDR2 YYEEEE. CDR3 bases: TGTGCCAGCAGCTTGGAGGGGGCAGGGAACGAGCAGTACTTC. This gives the protein CASSLEGAGNEQYF.

This clone counts as medium-sized (0.01 to 0.1%). The gene calls are TRBV19 and TRBJ2-3; 12 bases fit TRBD2. The CDR3 has 16 amino acids. The germline gives CDR1 LNHDA, CDR2 SQIVND (reference sequence). V gave up 1 base and J gave up 2 bases; unmatched junction bases: 1. The CDR3 here is CASSIGLAGATDTQYF. As DNA, the CDR3 is TGTGCCAGTAGTATAGGACTAGCGGGAGCCACAGATACGCAGTATTTT.

V usage is TRBV6-5 and J usage is TRBJ1-1, with D unresolved. The ends were cut back, 6 bases at V and 0 bases at J, with 8 bases in the middle. The CDR3 is 13 amino acids. Germline V lookup: CDR1 MNHEY, CDR2 SVGAGI. The CDR3 region is CASRLLVNTEAFF. As DNA, the CDR3 is TGTGCCAGCAGACTCCTGGTGAACACTGAAGCTTTCTTT.

CDR3 residues: CASSPPAVLWNTEAFF. In nucleotides, the CDR3 is TGTGCCAGCAGTCCCCCGGCAGTACTCTGGAACACTGAAGCTTTCTTT. The J gene is TRBJ1-1, the V gene TRBV7-9; D not resolved. The CDR3 runs to 16 residues. The V gene's germline CDR1 is SEHNR and CDR2 FQNEAQ (reference sequence). The V gene lost 6 bases and the J gene lost 1 base, with 18 bases spanning the gap.

The chain links TRBV6-1 to TRBJ1-1; D is uncertain. This CDR3 has 15 amino acids. Per germline, CDR1 MNHNS and CDR2 SASEGT. V gave up 3 bases and J gave up 8 bases, with 19 bases separating them. The CDR3 nucleotides are TGTGCCAGCAGTGACCCCTCAACAGCCCTGATAGAAGCTTTCTTT. It is translated as CASSDPSTALIEAFF.

CDR3 sequence: CASSRMLGKDGELFF. As DNA, the CDR3 is TGTGCCAGCAGCCGAATGCTAGGAAAGGACGGGGAGCTGTTTTTT. The rearrangement links TRBV7-9 to TRBJ2-2; D is uncertain. Germline assignment: CDR1 SEHNR and CDR2 FQNEAQ (reference sequence). The CDR3 totals 15 residues. V lost 5 bases and J lost 7, with 17 bases in between.

The J gene is TRBJ1-1, the V gene TRBV18, with a possible D match to TRBD1 (6 bases). V was pared by 2 bases and J by 2 bases, with 15 bases between. The CDR3 extends over 16 amino acids. Germline V CDR1 and CDR2: KGHSH, LQKENI. This CDR3 reads CASSPMRGQTNTEAFF. The DNA for the CDR3 is TGTGCCAGCTCACCAATGCGGGGGCAGACCAACACTGAAGCTTTCTTT.